This is a list of T cell receptor beta chains from one sample in a study of T cell responses to AZD1222 COVID-19 vaccine. The protocol was immunoSEQ multiplex PCR, while the TCRdb copy is restricted to in-frame clones and leaves out a portion. Among 150,000 to 200,000 clones, 85% to 95% were seen once, and the ten largest hold roughly 10%. The input for sequencing was peripheral blood, taken on day 0 of AZD1222 vaccination. The receptors shown here come from an adult in good health. Both conserved end residues are part of each CDR3. D genes are given only for firm matches. Some rows mark clone size as missing; the rest say once, few, many or name a class of expanded clone.

13	TRBV2	-	TRBD2	TRBJ2-7	TGTGCCAGCAGTGGGACTAGCGAGGGCGAGCAGTACTTC	CASSGTSEGEQYF
11	TRBV20-1	-	TRBD1	TRBJ1-1	TGCAGTGCTAGATCTCCGGGACAGCTGATCTTT	CSARSPGQLIF
12	TRBV7-9	-	-	TRBJ1-1	TGTGCCAGCAGCTTCCTCGGGGGGGAAGCTTTCTTT	CASSFLGGEAFF
15	TRBV4-1	-	-	TRBJ1-5	TGCGCCAGCAGCCGTACAGGGAGTTCGTATCAGCCCCAGCATTTT	CASSRTGSSYQPQHF
15	TRBV4-3	-	-	TRBJ2-5	TGCGCCAGCAGCCCCCTTTTGGGTACGGAAGAGACCCAGTACTTC	CASSPLLGTEETQYF
16	TRBV7-9	-	TRBD2	TRBJ2-1	TGTGCCAGCAGCGGGGGAGCGGGAGGAGTAGGGGATGAGCAGTTCTTC	CASSGGAGGVGDEQFF
15	TRBV28	-	-	TRBJ1-1	TGTGCCAGCAGTTTAACTAGGCTGCTGAACACTGAAGCTTTCTTT	CASSLTRLLNTEAFF
13	TRBV28	-	-	TRBJ1-1	TGTGCCAGCAGTTTAGTGCAGAATAGTGAAGCTTTCTTT	CASSLVQNSEAFF
14	TRBV30	-	TRBD1	TRBJ2-5	TGTGCCTGGAGAAGAACCGACAGGGGAGAGACCCAGTACTTC	CAWRRTDRGETQYF
15	TRBV7-2	-	-	TRBJ2-7	TGTGCCAGCAGCCCAAGCGGAGCGCGCTCCTACGAGCAGTACTTC	CASSPSGARSYEQYF
14	TRBV18	-	-	TRBJ1-1	TGTGCCAGCTCAACACAAGGGGGGAACACTGAAGCTTTCTTT	CASSTQGGNTEAFF
13	TRBV3-1/TRBV3-2	-	-	TRBJ1-1	TGTGCCAGCAGCCAAGGGATGGGCACTGAAGCTTTCTTT	CASSQGMGTEAFF
15	TRBV5-1	-	TRBD1	TRBJ2-1	TGCGCCAGCAGCTTGGGGGACAGGGGTGGGGATGAGCAGTTCTTC	CASSLGDRGGDEQFF
11	TRBV6-5	once	-	TRBJ2-7	TGTGCCAGCGGGCGGGCCTACGAGCAGTACTTC	CASGRAYEQYF
14	TRBV28	once	-	TRBJ2-3	TGTGCCAGCAGTTTAGACAGTGGAACAGATACGCAGTATTTT	CASSLDSGTDTQYF
16	TRBV11-3	-	TRBD2	TRBJ2-5	TGTGCCAGCAGCGATCGGGGGGGAGCCGGTCGAGAGACCCAGTACTTC	CASSDRGGAGRETQYF
18	TRBV4-1	-	TRBD1	TRBJ1-5	TGCGCCAGCAGCCAAGGACTCATTAGACAGGGGGGCAATCAGCCCCAGCATTTT	CASSQGLIRQGGNQPQHF
15	TRBV18	-	TRBD1	TRBJ2-5	TGTGCCAGCAGGACAGGGGGGAGCGGACAAGAGACCCAGTACTTC	CASRTGGSGQETQYF
11	TRBV29-1	-	TRBD1	TRBJ1-2	TGCAGCGTCGGACAGGGGGAAGGCTACACCTTC	CSVGQGEGYTF
14	TRBV27	-	-	TRBJ2-7	TGTGCCAGCAGATATACTTCAGGAGCCTACGAGCAGTACTTC	CASRYTSGAYEQYF
14	TRBV18	-	TRBD1	TRBJ1-6	TGTGCCAGCTCACCCGGGACAGGGCAATCACCCCTCCACTTT	CASSPGTGQSPLHF